The source of this T cell receptor (beta chain) is a study of glioma-infiltrating T cells after dendritic cell vaccination. Study information: Dendritic cell vaccination trial patients had either newly diagnosed or recurrent glioblastoma. Between 2003 and 2012, patients got autologous tumor lysate-pulsed dendritic cell vaccines.

Sample time point: after dendritic cell vaccination, including at tumor progression/relapse. V shed 8 bases and J 3 bases; nucleotides not matched to a gene: 4. Germline-derived CDR1 and CDR2 are MNHEY and SMNVEV (reference sequence). The length of the CDR3 is 12 residues. Input was roughly 2.2 ug genomic DNA, or all available if less. Clones were read by immunoSEQ multiplex PCR, and TCRdb kept only the in-frame ones, dropping some. The sample has roughly 60,000 clones, roughly 86% seen once; the top ten hold 11%. The study, taken as a whole, reports: No direct clonality-survival link was found; a diverse polyclonal response may matter.

Concerning this clone itself: The antigen is undetermined.

The source material was blood, sampled after dendritic cell vaccination. This TCR derives from a human donor with glioblastoma. V gene TRBV27 combines with J gene TRBJ2-7, with 7 positions matching TRBD1. This chain's CDR3 is CASSAGGYEQYF. In nucleotides, the CDR3 is TGTGCCAGCTCCGCAGGGGGCTACGAGCAGTACTTC.